These 11 T cell receptor beta chains were all obtained from the same sample, sequenced in a study of shared clonotypes between healthy human individuals. TCRdb keeps only in-frame clones here, not all; method: immunoSEQ multiplex PCR. This table holds about 480,000 clones, 79% found once. The sample comprised PBMCs. The receptors here all came from a woman aged 40 to 50 in good health. Some clones in this sample may be carry-over from other donors' samples.

The chain couples TRBV5-1 to TRBJ1-2; 9 nucleotides match TRBD1. The CDR3 consists of 18 residues. V trimming: 2 bases; J trimming: 3 bases; junction bases outside the gene matches: 14. Germline V lookup: CDR1 SGHRS, CDR2 YFSETQ. CDR3 bases: TGCGCCAGCAGCTTTCTGGGACAGGGAATAGGGGGAGACTATGGCTACACCTTC. It encodes CASSFLGQGIGGDYGYTF.

This chain joins TRBV29-1 and TRBJ2-5; D is possibly TRBD1 (6 bases). This CDR3 contains 12 residues. From germline, CDR1 is SQVTM and CDR2 ANQGSEA. V was clipped by 4 bases and J by 5 bases, with 11 bases between them. CDR3 nucleotides: TGCAGCGTTGCCGCCAGGGGTGAGACCCAGTACTTC. Encoded protein: CSVAARGETQYF.

The chain recombines TRBV7-6 with TRBJ2-2; D is undetermined. Trimming removed 1 base at V and 0 bases at J, with 9 bases between. From germline, CDR1 is SGHVS and CDR2 FNYEAQ. The CDR3 runs to 16 residues. The CDR3 DNA is TGTGCCAGCAGCTTAGATCAGGTCCCGAACACCGGGGAGCTGTTTTTT. Amino acid sequence: CASSLDQVPNTGELFF.

The rearrangement joins TRBV9 to TRBJ1-5; D unclear. The CDR3 spans 14 residues. The germline gives CDR1 SGDLS, CDR2 YYNGEE. Trimming cost V 0 bases and J 7 bases, with 11 bases left between them. The CDR3 nucleotides read TGTGCCAGCAGCGTAGATTATCGGGGACAGCCCCAGCATTTT. Amino acid sequence: CASSVDYRGQPQHF.

This chain uses TRBV11-2 with TRBJ2-4; a possible D gene is TRBD2 (6 bases). The CDR3 length is 14 residues. The germline V and J ends were trimmed by 1 base and 2 bases, with 6 bases remaining between them. The germline V gene has CDR1 SGHAT and CDR2 FQNNGV. The DNA for the CDR3 is TGTGCCAGCAGCTTAGGGGACTCCAAAAACATTCAGTACTTC. Translating it yields CASSLGDSKNIQYF.

This rearrangement joins TRBV7-3 to TRBJ1-3; no clear D. Germline V gives CDR1 SGHTA, CDR2 FQGTGA. The CDR3 length is 13 residues. The V gene lost 2 bases and the J gene lost 4 bases, with 6 bases spanning the gap. The DNA for the CDR3 is TGTGCCAGCAGCTTAGGTGCCGGAAACACCATATATTTT. Its translation: CASSLGAGNTIYF.

This clone showed up just once. The rearrangement joins TRBV30 to TRBJ2-5; D might be TRBD2 (6 bases). V lost 0 bases and J lost 5, with 10 bases in between. Germline-derived CDR1 and CDR2 are GTSNPN and SVGIG (reference sequence). The CDR3 contains 13 residues. The CDR3 loop reads CAWSVLAVETQYF. The CDR3 DNA is TGTGCCTGGAGTGTACTAGCAGTCGAGACCCAGTACTTC.

The chain recombines TRBV18 with TRBJ2-7, with D perhaps matching TRBD1 (6 bases). Germline V gene data show CDR1 as KGHSH and CDR2 as LQKENI. The CDR3 has 13 amino acids. V was cut by 2 bases and J by 4 bases, with 9 bases left in between. For the CDR3, the DNA is TGTGCCAGCTCACCAACAGGGTTGTACGAGCAGTACTTC. The encoded protein is CASSPTGLYEQYF.

Details on this clone: This may come from a read error, since a much larger clone is one base off. The same CDR3 arises from other DNA sequences in this sample as well. The chain uses TRBV6-1 and TRBJ1-4; 9 bases align to TRBD1. Germline-derived CDR1 and CDR2 are MNHNS and SASEGT. This CDR3 is built from 16 residues. This CDR3 reads CASSEPRGQGNEKLFF. The CDR3 DNA follows: TGTGCCAGCAGTGAACCTCGGGGACAGGGAAATGAAAAGCTGTTTTTT.

The V call is TRBV5-1, the J call TRBJ1-4; D may be TRBD1 (5 bases). CDR1 is SGHRS, CDR2 YFSETQ, per germline. The CDR3 consists of 14 residues. Between the trimmed V and J ends, which lost 2 bases and 6 bases, there was a span of 11 bases. CDR3 DNA: TGCGCCAGCAGCTTTCAGGGAAGCGATGAAAAACTGTTTTTT. This sequence encodes CASSFQGSDEKLFF. Full variable domain (rest looked up from reference TRBV5-1 and TRBJ1-4): KAGVTQTPRYLIKTRGQQVTLSCSPISGHRSVSWYQQTPGQGLQFLFEYFSETQRNKGNFPGRFSGRQFSNSRSEMNVSTLELGDSALYLCASSFQGSDEKLFFGSGTQLSVL.

The table lists this clone with a few counts. CDR3 amino acids: CASSGRFRSYDEQFF. CDR3 in DNA: TGTGCCAGCAGTGGCCGTTTCAGGTCTTACGATGAGCAGTTCTTC. The rearrangement links TRBV6-1 to TRBJ2-1, with no clear D. The CDR3 consists of 15 residues. Per the germline V gene, CDR1 is MNHNS and CDR2 is SASEGT. V lost 4 bases to trimming and J lost 8 bases, with 18 bases between them.